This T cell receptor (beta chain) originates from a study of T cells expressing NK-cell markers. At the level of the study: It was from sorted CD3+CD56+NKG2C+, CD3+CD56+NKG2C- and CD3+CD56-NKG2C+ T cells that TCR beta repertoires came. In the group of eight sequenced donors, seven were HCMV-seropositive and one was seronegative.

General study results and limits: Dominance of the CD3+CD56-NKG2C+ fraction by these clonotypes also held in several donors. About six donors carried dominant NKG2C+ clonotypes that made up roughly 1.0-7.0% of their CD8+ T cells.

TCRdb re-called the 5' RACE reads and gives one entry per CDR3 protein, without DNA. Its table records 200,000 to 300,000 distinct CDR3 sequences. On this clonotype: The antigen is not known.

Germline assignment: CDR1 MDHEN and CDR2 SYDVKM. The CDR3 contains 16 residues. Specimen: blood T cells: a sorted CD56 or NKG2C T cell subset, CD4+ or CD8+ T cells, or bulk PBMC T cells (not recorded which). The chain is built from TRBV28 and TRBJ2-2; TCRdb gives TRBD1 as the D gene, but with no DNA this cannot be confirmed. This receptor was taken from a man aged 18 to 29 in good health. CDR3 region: CAHSNAGTANTGELFF. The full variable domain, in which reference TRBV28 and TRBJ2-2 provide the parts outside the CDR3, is DVKVTQSSRYLVKRTGEKVFLECVQDMDHENMFWYRQDPGLGLRLIYFSYDVKMKEKGDIPEGYSVSREKKERFSLILESASTNQTSMYLCAHSNAGTANTGELFFGEGSRLTVL.